This TCR beta chain originates from a study of shared clonotypes between healthy human individuals. Study overall: Researchers assigned three CD4 naive, three CD4 memory, two CD8 naive and one CD8 memory plate to each donor.

Study-level findings and limits: Rarefaction gave evidence that sorted-subset sequencing remained incomplete despite large depth. A reduction in generation probabilities was seen for non-shared clonotypes relative to those shared by all four donors. Among donors, sharing of clonotypes was expected to be affected by sequencing depth.

This clone was detected only once. Its antigen remains unidentified. V was shortened by 4 bases and J by 2 bases, with 14 bases between the two germline ends. CDR1 is SGHVS and CDR2 is FNYEAQ in the germline V gene. This CDR3 comprises 15 residues. Clones were read by immunoSEQ multiplex PCR, and TCRdb kept only the in-frame ones, dropping some. In the table there are some 2,500,000 clones, roughly 93% of which are singletons. The genes are TRBV7-6 and TRBJ2-5; tentative D call: TRBD1 (6 bases). This TCR was recovered from a man younger than 30 in good health. Some clones in this sample may be carry-over from other donors' samples. Specimen: naive CD4+ T cells from PBMCs. As to subset: CD45RA+ positively selected. CDR3: CASSSRDRQQETQYF. Here the CDR3 DNA reads TGTGCCAGCAGCTCACGCGACAGGCAACAAGAGACCCAGTACTTC. Together with reference TRBV7-6 and TRBJ2-5, the CDR3 gives the full variable domain: GAGVSQSPRYKVTKRGQDVALRCDPISGHVSLYWYRQALGQGPEFLTYFNYEAQQDKSGLPNDRFSAERPEGSISTLTIQRTEQRDSAMYRCASSSRDRQQETQYFGPGTRLLVL.